These 13 T cell receptor beta chains were all obtained from the same sample, sequenced in a study of cytomegalovirus exposure and HLA in healthy donors. Here immunoSEQ multiplex PCR was the method, and the copy in TCRdb shows in-frame clones only, minus some. In the table there are about 110,000 clones, roughly 90% of which are singletons. The sample was PBMCs. The source of these receptors is a woman aged 25 to 39 in good health and CMV-seropositive.

This rearrangement joins TRBV7-9 to TRBJ1-4; D might be TRBD1 (5 bases). V was shortened by 6 bases and J by 4 bases, with 18 bases between the two germline ends. The CDR3 totals 16 residues. The germline V gene has CDR1 SEHNR and CDR2 FQNEAQ (reference sequence). CDR3 nucleotides: TGTGCCAGCAGACCCGCCGTCGGGGGGGATAATGAAAAACTGTTTTTT. Amino acids: CASRPAVGGDNEKLFF.

The CDR3 sequence is CASSLWEGGQETQYF. For the CDR3, the DNA is TGTGCCAGCAGTTTATGGGAGGGCGGCCAAGAGACCCAGTACTTC. This sequence joins TRBV28 and TRBJ2-5; the D gene is possibly TRBD2 (6 bases). Between the trimmed V and J ends, which lost 0 bases and 1 base, there was a span of 9 bases. CDR3 size: 15 residues. Germline V gene data show CDR1 as MDHEN and CDR2 as SYDVKM.

The V and J genes are TRBV5-4 and TRBJ1-4; 9 nucleotides match TRBD1. Germline CDR1 is SGHNT and CDR2 is YYREEE (reference sequence). V gave up 0 bases and J gave up 7 bases; unmatched junction bases: 10. There are 17 residues in the CDR3. Here the CDR3 DNA reads TGTGCCAGCAGCTTGGGTGTGGGTACAGGGGGCGGTGAAAAACTGTTTTTT. Translation gives CASSLGVGTGGGEKLFF.

The sample holds a few counts of this clone. This chain links TRBV5-4 with TRBJ1-2; tentative D call: TRBD1 (5 bases). Trimming took 1 base from V and 6 from J, leaving 10 bases between them. Germline assignment: CDR1 SGHNT and CDR2 YYREEE (reference sequence). CDR3 length equals 13 residues. The CDR3 DNA reads as TGTGCCAGCAGCTTGCCAGGGAGGGATGGCTACACCTTC. It translates to CASSLPGRDGYTF.

This chain uses TRBV9 with TRBJ2-3; 9 bases match TRBD1. CDR1 is SGDLS and CDR2 is YYNGEE in the germline V gene. This CDR3 has 15 residues. J was trimmed by 2 bases and V by 0 bases; bases with no gene match: 1. The CDR3 nucleotides are TGTGCCAGCAGCGTAGGGGACAGGGACACAGATACGCAGTATTTT. Encoded protein: CASSVGDRDTDTQYF.

The chain joins TRBV19 to TRBJ1-3; tentative D call: TRBD1 (6 bases). The ends were cut back, 3 bases at V and 0 bases at J, with 9 bases in the middle. Germline values: CDR1 LNHDA, CDR2 SQIVND (reference sequence). The CDR3 runs to 15 residues. The CDR3 is CASSIRGGSGNTIYF. For the CDR3, the DNA is TGTGCCAGTAGTATCAGAGGGGGCTCTGGAAACACCATATATTTT.

The chain links TRBV18 to TRBJ2-1, with a weak D call TRBD2 (5 bases). The CDR3 extends over 19 amino acids. Germline V gene data show CDR1 as KGHSH and CDR2 as LQKENI. Deletions cut 6 bases from V and 0 bases from J, with 24 bases between. Here the CDR3 reads CASSPLGAPQATSYNEQFF. CDR3 bases: TGTGCCAGCTCTCCTCTGGGAGCTCCTCAGGCCACCTCCTACAATGAGCAGTTCTTC.

J is TRBJ1-1 and V is TRBV5-1; no reliable D call. The CDR3 runs to 11 residues. Germline V gene data show CDR1 as SGHRS and CDR2 as YFSETQ. The germline V and J ends were trimmed by 8 bases and 1 base, with 6 bases remaining between them. CDR3 amino acids: CASNSNTEAFF. CDR3 in DNA: TGCGCCAGTAACTCGAACACTGAAGCTTTCTTT.

The chain employs TRBV7-9 and TRBJ1-1, with 10 bases identical to TRBD1. CDR1 and CDR2 (germline): SEHNR, FQNEAQ (reference sequence). CDR3 length equals 14 residues. V trimming: 2 bases; J trimming: 6 bases; junction bases outside the gene matches: 3. The CDR3 nucleotides read TGTGCCAGCAGCTTAAGACAGGGGGCGGCTGAAGCTTTCTTT. Translated, it gives CASSLRQGAAEAFF.

The chain links TRBV6-6 to TRBJ2-3, with D possibly matching TRBD1 (5 bases). Trimming cost V 7 bases and J 0 bases, with 17 bases left between them. The CDR3 extends over 16 amino acids. CDR1 and CDR2 from the germline V gene are MNHNY and SVGAGI (reference sequence). CDR3 in DNA: TGTGCCAGCAAGCTACTACAGGCAAAGAGCACAGATACGCAGTATTTT. Protein: CASKLLQAKSTDTQYF.

This sequence joins TRBV15 and TRBJ2-2; D is possibly TRBD2 (6 bases). Germline lookup yields CDR1 LNHNV and CDR2 YYDKDF (reference sequence). The CDR3 loop spans 16 amino acids. The V gene lost 4 bases and the J gene lost 5 bases, with 17 bases spanning the gap. CDR3 in amino acids: CATSTHRRGGTGELFF. The CDR3 bases are TGTGCCACCAGCACCCATCGGCGGGGCGGTACCGGGGAGCTGTTTTTT.

CDR3 DNA sequence: TGTGCCAGTAGTATAGGGCCCGCGAACACCGGGGAGCTGTTTTTT. It codes for CASSIGPANTGELFF. This chain links TRBV19 with TRBJ2-2; D is undetermined. V gave up 1 base and J gave up 0 bases, with 6 bases separating them. The CDR3 totals 15 residues. CDR1 LNHDA and CDR2 SQIVND come from the germline V gene (reference sequence).

V gene TRBV5-1 combines with J gene TRBJ1-4; D is unresolved. This CDR3 has 18 amino acids. The V gene lost 0 bases and the J gene lost 2 bases, with 17 bases spanning the gap. Germline CDR1 reads SGHRS; CDR2 reads YFSETQ. This CDR3 reads CASSLAGGRKVTNEKLFF. The CDR3 DNA follows: TGCGCCAGCAGCTTGGCCGGTGGCAGGAAGGTCACTAATGAAAAACTGTTTTTT.